These 2 T cell receptor beta chains came from one sample sequenced in a study of T-cell memory formation after mild COVID-19. MiXCR was run by TCRdb on the 5' RACE reads, yielding one entry per CDR3 protein. The table shows 350,000 to 500,000 distinct CDR3 sequences, with less than 25% occurring only once. Sequenced input: PBMCs or a T cell subset sorted from them (not recorded which). These receptors originate from an adult woman who had mild COVID-19 (a few samples of this study predate the infection). Cell type and time point are not known.

By share, this clonotype ranks as medium-sized. The chain combines TRBV20-1 with TRBJ2-2; D uncertain. The V end lost 0 bases, the J end lost 8 bases, and 16 bases lay between the germline ends. Germline CDR1 reads DFQATT; CDR2 reads SNEGSKA (reference sequence). There are 15 residues in the CDR3. The CDR3 is CSAREAGGRLGELFF. The CDR3 nucleotides read TGCAGTGCTAGAGAGGCAGGTGGCAGGCTAGGGGAGCTGTTTTTT.

The V and J genes are TRBV12-3 or TRBV12-4 and TRBJ2-5; TRBD1 matches 7 bases. The CDR3 runs 13 residues. Unmatched junction bases numbered 5, after V lost 5 bases and J lost 5 bases. The CDR3: CASSKTGSETQYF. Written as DNA, the CDR3 is TGTGCCAGCAGTAAGACAGGGTCGGAGACCCAGTACTTC.